This TCR beta chain was identified in a study of blood T cell repertoires in COVID-19. Study as a whole: PBMCs, B-cell-depleted T cells, or T cells were the source of the cDNA or gDNA that made up the material.

Per the germline V gene, CDR1 is SGHRS and CDR2 is YFSETQ. V gave up 5 bases and J gave up 6 bases, with 17 bases separating them. The CDR3 spans 15 residues. Assay used: immunoSEQ multiplex PCR; TCRdb lists only in-frame clones, some missing. The data hold around 100,000 clones, with about 90% observed a single time. This chain joins TRBV5-1 and TRBJ1-4, with D maybe TRBD1 (6 bases). The TCR sequence derives from a human donor in a cohort sampled during active COVID-19. The material sequenced was peripheral blood. CDR3 in DNA: TGCGCCAGCAGAAGACAACAGGGATCGGATGAAAAACTGTTTTTT. As protein: CASRRQQGSDEKLFF. Full variable domain (remainder filled in from reference TRBV5-1 and TRBJ1-4): KAGVTQTPRYLIKTRGQQVTLSCSPISGHRSVSWYQQTPGQGLQFLFEYFSETQRNKGNFPGRFSGRQFSNSRSEMNVSTLELGDSALYLCASRRQQGSDEKLFFGSGTQLSVL.